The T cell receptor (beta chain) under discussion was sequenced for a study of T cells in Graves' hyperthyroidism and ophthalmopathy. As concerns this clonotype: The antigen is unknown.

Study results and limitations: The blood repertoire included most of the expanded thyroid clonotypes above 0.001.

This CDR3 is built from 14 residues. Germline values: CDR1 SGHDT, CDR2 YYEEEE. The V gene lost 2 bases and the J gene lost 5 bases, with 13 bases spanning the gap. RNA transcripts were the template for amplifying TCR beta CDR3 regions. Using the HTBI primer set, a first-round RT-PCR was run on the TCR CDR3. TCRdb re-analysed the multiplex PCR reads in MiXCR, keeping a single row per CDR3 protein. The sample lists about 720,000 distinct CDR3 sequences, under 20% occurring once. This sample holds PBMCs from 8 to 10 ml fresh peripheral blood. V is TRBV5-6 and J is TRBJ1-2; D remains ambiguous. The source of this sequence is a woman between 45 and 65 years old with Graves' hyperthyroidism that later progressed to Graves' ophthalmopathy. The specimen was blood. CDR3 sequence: CASSFPPKDYGYTF. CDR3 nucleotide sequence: TGTGCCAGCAGCTTTCCGCCTAAAGATTATGGCTACACCTTC.